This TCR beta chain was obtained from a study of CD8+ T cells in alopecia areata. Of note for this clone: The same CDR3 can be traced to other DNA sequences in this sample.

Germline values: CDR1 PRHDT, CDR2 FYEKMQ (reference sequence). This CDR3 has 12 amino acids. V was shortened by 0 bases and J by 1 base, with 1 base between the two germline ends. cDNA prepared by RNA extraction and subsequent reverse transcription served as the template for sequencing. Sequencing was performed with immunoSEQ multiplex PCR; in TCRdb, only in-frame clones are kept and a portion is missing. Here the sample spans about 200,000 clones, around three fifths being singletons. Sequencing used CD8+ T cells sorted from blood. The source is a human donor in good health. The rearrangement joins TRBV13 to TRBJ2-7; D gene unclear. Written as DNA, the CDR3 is TGTGCCAGCAGCTTAGGGTCCTACGAGCAGTACTTC. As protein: CASSLGSYEQYF.